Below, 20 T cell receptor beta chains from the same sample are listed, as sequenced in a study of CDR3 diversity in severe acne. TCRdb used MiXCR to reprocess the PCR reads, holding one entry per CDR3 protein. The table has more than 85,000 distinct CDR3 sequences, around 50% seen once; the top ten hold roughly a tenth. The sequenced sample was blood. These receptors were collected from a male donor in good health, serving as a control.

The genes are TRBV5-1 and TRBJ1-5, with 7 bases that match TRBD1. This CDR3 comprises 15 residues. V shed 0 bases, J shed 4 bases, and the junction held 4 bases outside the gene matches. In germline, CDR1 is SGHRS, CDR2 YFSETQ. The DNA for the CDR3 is TGCGCCAGCAGCTTGGAGGGGGCGCCGAATCAGCCCCAGCATTTT. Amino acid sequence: CASSLEGAPNQPQHF.

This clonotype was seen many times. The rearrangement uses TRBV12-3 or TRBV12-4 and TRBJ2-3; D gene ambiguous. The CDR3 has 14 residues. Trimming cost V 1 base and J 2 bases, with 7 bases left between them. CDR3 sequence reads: CASSLVQSTDTQYF. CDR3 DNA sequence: TGTGCCAGCAGTTTAGTCCAATCCACAGATACGCAGTATTTT.

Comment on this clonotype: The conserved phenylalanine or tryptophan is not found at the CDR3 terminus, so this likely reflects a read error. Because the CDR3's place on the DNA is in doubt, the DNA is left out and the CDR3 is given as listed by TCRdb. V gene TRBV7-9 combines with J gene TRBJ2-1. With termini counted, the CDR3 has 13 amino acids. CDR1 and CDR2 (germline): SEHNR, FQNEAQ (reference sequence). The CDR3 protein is CASSLEIDTQYFG.

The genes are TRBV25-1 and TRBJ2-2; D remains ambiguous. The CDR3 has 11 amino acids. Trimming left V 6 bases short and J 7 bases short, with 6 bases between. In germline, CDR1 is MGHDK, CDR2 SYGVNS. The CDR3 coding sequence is TGTGCCAGCAGAAGTGGCGGGGAGCTGTTTTTT. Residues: CASRSGGELFF. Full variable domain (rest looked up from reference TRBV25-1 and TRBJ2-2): EADIYQTPRYLVIGTGKKITLECSQTMGHDKMYWYQQDPGMELHLIHYSYGVNSTEKGDLSSESTVSRIRTEHFPLTLESARPSHTSQYLCASRSGGELFFGEGSRLTVL.

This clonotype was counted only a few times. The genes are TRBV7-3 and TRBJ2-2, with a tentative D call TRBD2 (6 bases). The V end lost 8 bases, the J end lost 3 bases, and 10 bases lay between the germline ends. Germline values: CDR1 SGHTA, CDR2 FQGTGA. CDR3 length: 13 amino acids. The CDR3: CASGTGDTGELFF. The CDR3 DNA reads TGTGCCAGCGGGACTGGGGACACCGGGGAGCTGTTTTTT. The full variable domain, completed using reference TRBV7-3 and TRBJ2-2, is GAGVSQTPSNKVTEKGKYVELRCDPISGHTALYWYRQSLGQGPEFLIYFQGTGAADDSGLPNDRFFAVRPEGSVSTLKIQRTERGDSAVYLCASGTGDTGELFFGEGSRLTVL.

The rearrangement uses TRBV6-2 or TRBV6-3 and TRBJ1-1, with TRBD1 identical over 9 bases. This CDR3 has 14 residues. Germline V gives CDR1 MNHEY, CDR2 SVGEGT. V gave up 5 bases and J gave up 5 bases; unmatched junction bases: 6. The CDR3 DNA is TGTGCCAGCAGTCATGGGACAGGGAAAACTGAAGCTTTCTTT. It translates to CASSHGTGKTEAFF.

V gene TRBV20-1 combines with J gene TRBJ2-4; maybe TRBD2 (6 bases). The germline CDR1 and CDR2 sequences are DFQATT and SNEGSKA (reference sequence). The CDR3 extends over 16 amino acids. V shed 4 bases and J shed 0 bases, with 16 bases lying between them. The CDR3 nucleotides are TGCAGTGCTATGGATAGCGGAGTGCTAGCCAAAAACATTCAGTACTTC. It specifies CSAMDSGVLAKNIQYF.

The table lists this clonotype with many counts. CDR3 sequence: CASSHPGTGDFGNTIYF. The CDR3 DNA sequence: TGTGCCAGCAGCCATCCCGGGACAGGGGACTTTGGAAACACCATATATTTT. The genes are TRBV7-2 and TRBJ1-3; 10 bases are a match to TRBD1. Trimming took 5 bases from V and 3 from J; bases not matched to a gene: 10. The CDR3 loop spans 17 amino acids. CDR1 is SGHTA, CDR2 FQGNSA, per germline.

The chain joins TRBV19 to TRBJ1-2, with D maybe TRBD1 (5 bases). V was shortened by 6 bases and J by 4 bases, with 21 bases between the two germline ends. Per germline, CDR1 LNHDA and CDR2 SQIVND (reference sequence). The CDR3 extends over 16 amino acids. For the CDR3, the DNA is TGTGCCAGTAGCCGTAGAGGCCAGGGTAAAGGCTATGGCTACACCTTC. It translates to CASSRRGQGKGYGYTF.

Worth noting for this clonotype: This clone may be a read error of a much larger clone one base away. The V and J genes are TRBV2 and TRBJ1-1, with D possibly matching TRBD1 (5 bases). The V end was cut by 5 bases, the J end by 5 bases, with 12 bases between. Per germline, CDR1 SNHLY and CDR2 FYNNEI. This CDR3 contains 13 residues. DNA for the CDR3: TGTGCCAGCAGTCCGGACATCAATACTGAAGCTTTCTTT. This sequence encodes CASSPDINTEAFF.

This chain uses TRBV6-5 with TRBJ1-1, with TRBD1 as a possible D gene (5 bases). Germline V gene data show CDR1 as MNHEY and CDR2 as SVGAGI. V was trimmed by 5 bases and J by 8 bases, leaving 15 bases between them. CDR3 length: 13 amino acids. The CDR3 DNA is TGTGCCAGCAGTAGCGGACTAGGGGTGGAAGCTTTCTTT. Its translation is CASSSGLGVEAFF.

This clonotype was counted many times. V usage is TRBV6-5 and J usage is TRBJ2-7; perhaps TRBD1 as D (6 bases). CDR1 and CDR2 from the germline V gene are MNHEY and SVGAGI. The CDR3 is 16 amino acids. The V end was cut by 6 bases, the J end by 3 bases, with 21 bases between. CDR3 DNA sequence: TGTGCCAGCAGCGGCCGGAGGCAGGGGTTGAGCTACGAGCAGTACTTC. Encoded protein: CASSGRRQGLSYEQYF.

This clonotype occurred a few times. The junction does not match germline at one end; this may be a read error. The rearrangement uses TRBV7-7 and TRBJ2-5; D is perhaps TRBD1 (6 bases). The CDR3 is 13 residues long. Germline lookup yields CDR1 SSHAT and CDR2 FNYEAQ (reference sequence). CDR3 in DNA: TGTGCTAGCAGCATCGACAGGAAAGAGACCCAGTACTTC. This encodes CASSIDRKETQYF.

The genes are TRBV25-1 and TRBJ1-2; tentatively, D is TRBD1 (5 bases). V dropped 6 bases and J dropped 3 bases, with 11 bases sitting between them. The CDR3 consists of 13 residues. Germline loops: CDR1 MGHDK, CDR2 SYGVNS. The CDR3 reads CASSEPTDYGYTF. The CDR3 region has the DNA TGTGCCAGCAGCGAACCGACAGACTATGGCTACACCTTC.

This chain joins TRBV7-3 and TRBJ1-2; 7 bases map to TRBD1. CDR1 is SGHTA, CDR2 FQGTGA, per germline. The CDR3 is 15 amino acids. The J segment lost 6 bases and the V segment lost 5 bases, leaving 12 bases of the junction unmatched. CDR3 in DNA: TGTGCCAGCAGCGTGGGGGGACAGCAGAGCGATGGCTACACCTTC. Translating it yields CASSVGGQQSDGYTF.

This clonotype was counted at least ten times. This chain's CDR3 is CSARGPLVLAKNIQYF. The CDR3 coding sequence is TGCAGTGCTAGGGGACCGCTTGTCCTAGCCAAAAACATTCAGTACTTC. The chain combines TRBV20-1 with TRBJ2-4; D may correspond to TRBD1 or TRBD2 (5 bases each). CDR3 length equals 16 residues. V lost 3 bases, J lost 0 bases, and 15 bases lay in between. Per the germline V gene, CDR1 is DFQATT and CDR2 is SNEGSKA (reference sequence).

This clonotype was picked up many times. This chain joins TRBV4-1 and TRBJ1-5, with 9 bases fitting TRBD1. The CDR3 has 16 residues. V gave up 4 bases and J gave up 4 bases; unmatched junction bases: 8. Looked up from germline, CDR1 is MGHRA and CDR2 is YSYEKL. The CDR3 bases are TGCGCCAGCAGCCGCGTCGGGACAGGGAATAATCAGCCCCAGCATTTT. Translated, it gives CASSRVGTGNNQPQHF.

The CDR3 DNA is TGTGCCATCAGTACAGGGTCGAACACTGAAGCTTTCTTT. Protein sequence: CAISTGSNTEAFF. The rearrangement links TRBV10-3 to TRBJ1-1; TRBD1 might be the D (6 bases). Trimming took 5 bases from V and 1 from J, leaving 8 bases between them. The CDR3 has 13 amino acids. Germline values: CDR1 ENHRY, CDR2 SYGVKD.

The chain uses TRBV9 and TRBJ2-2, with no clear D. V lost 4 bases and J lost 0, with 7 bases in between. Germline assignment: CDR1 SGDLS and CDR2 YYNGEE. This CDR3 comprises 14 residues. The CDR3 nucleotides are TGTGCCAGCAGCACTCGACCGAACACCGGGGAGCTGTTTTTT. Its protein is CASSTRPNTGELFF.

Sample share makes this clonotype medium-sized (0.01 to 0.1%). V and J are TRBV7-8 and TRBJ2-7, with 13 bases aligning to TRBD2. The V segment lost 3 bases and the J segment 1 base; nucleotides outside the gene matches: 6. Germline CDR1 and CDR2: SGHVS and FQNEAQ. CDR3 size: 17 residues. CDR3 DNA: TGTGCCAGCAGCTTGGGTCCGGGACTAGCGGGATCCTACGAGCAGTACTTC. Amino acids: CASSLGPGLAGSYEQYF.